This TCR beta chain was found in a study of cytomegalovirus exposure and HLA in healthy donors. General study results and limits: Later analysis indicated greater clonal expansion among HLA-associated TCR beta chains than among equally common other chains. In vitro checks showed that three CMV-associated chains really do target CMV antigens.

This CDR3 is 11 amino acids long. Trimming removed 9 bases from V and 9 bases from J, with 12 bases in between. Germline V gene sequence: CDR1 LNHDA, CDR2 SQIVND (reference sequence). PCR involved 60 Vbeta and 13 Jbeta primers. Some clones are missing from TCRdb's copy, which holds only in-frame ones; the method was immunoSEQ multiplex PCR. This sample has approximately 190,000 clones, with around 88% found just once. On this clone itself: The antigen remains unidentified.

This clonotype was obtained from a man aged 35 to 55 in good health and CMV-seropositive. The rearrangement links TRBV19 to TRBJ1-3; D not certain. Sequencing used PBMCs. CDR3 bases: TGTGCCAGCTCGAACCGGGGCACCATATATTTT. This translates into CASSNRGTIYF.